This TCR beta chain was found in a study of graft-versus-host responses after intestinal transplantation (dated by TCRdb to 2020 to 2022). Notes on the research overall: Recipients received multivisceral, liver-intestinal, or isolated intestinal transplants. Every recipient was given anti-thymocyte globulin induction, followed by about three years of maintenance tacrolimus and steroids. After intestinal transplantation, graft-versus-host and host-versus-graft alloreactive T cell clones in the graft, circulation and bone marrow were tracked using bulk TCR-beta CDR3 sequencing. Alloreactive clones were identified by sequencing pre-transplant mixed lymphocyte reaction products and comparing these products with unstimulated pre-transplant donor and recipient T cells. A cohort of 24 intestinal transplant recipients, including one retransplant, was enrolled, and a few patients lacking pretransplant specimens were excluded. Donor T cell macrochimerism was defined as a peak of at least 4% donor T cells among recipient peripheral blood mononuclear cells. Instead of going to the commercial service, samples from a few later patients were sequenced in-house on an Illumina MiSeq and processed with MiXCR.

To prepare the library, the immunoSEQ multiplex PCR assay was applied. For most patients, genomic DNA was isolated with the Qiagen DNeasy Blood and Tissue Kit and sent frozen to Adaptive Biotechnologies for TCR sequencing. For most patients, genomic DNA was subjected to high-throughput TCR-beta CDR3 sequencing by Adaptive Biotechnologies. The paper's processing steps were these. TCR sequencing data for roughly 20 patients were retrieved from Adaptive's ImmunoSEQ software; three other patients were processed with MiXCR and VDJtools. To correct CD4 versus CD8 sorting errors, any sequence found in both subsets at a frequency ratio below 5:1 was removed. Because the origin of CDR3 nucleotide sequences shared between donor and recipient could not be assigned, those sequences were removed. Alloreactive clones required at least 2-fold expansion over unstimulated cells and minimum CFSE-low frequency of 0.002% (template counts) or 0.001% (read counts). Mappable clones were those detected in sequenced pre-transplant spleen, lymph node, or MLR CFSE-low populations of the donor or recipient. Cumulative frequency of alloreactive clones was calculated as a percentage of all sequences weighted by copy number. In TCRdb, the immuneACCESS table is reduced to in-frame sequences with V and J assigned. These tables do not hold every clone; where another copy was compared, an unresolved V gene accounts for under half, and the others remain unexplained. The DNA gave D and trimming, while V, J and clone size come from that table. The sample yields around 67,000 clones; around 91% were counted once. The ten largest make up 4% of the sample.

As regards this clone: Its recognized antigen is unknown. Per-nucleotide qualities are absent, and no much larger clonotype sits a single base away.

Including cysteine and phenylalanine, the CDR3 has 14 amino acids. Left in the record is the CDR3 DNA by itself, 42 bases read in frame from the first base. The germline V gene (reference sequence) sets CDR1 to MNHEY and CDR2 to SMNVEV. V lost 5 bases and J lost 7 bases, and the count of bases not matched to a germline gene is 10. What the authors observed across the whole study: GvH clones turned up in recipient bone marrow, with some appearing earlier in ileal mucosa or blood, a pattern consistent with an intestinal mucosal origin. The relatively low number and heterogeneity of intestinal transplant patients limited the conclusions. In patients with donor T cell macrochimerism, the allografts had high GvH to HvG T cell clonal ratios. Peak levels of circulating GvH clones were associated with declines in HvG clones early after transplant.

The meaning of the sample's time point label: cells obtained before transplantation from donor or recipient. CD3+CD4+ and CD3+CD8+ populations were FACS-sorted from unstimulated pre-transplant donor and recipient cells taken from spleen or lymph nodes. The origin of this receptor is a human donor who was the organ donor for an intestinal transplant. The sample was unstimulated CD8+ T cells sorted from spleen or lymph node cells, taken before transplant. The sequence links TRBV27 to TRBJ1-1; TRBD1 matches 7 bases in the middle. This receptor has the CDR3 CASSGQVGLYEAFF. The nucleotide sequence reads TGTGCCAGCAGTGGACAGGTTGGCTTATATGAAGCTTTCTTT.